The 30 T cell receptor beta chains in this list originate from one sample, sequenced in a study of T cells in Graves' hyperthyroidism and ophthalmopathy (dated by TCRdb to 2018 to 2020). Library construction relied on multiplex PCR. TCRdb names Illumina HiSeq 2000 as the instrument used. TCR beta CDR3 regions were amplified from RNA transcripts. The first round of RT-PCR for the TCR CDR3 was performed with the HTBI primer set and the Qiagen OneStep RT-PCR kit. Using fastp trimming at Q25 and MiXCR clonotype assembly, TCRdb reanalyzed the public sequencing data and kept in-frame beta chains. Identical CDR3 proteins give one entry, which carries the most common genes and DNA. The sample includes about 690,000 distinct CDR3 sequences, with 17% observed a single time. Roughly a sixth of the sample belongs to the ten largest clones. Input material: blood. The receptors stem from a man aged 50 to 60 with Graves' hyperthyroidism.

This clonotype was counted ten times or more. This rearrangement joins TRBV6-1 to TRBJ1-1, with TRBD1 as a possible D gene (5 bases). V gave up 6 bases and J gave up 9 bases, with 20 bases separating them. Germline CDR1 reads MNHNS; CDR2 reads SASEGT. The CDR3 sequence is 14 residues long. The CDR3 DNA is TGTGCCAGCAGAGGGGTAGAAACGGCACGGCAAGCTTTCTTT. It yields the protein CASRGVETARQAFF.

A few counts support this clonotype. The rearrangement uses TRBV2 and TRBJ2-1; 10 bases fit TRBD1. The CDR3 has 16 amino acids. CDR1 is SNHLY and CDR2 is FYNNEI in the germline V gene. Trimming took 1 base from V and 6 from J; bases not matched to a gene: 6. The CDR3 nucleotides read TGTGCCAGCAGTGAAGATATTGGGACAGGGGCCAATGAGCAGTTCTTC. Translated: CASSEDIGTGANEQFF.

V and J are TRBV5-1 and TRBJ1-5; maybe TRBD1 (5 bases). The V gene lost 2 bases and the J gene lost 7 bases, with 10 bases spanning the gap. The CDR3 is 13 residues long. Per the germline V gene, CDR1 is SGHRS and CDR2 is YFSETQ. Here the CDR3 DNA reads TGCGCCAGCAGCTTTGGGGGTGGGCAGCCCCAGCATTTT. Translated, it gives CASSFGGGQPQHF. The full variable domain, its missing parts supplied by reference TRBV5-1 and TRBJ1-5, is KAGVTQTPRYLIKTRGQQVTLSCSPISGHRSVSWYQQTPGQGLQFLFEYFSETQRNKGNFPGRFSGRQFSNSRSEMNVSTLELGDSALYLCASSFGGGQPQHFGDGTRLSIL.

This clonotype was counted many times. The V gene is TRBV27, the J gene TRBJ2-7; D might be TRBD2 (7 bases). The ends were cut back, 4 bases at V and 4 bases at J, with 11 bases in the middle. Germline loops: CDR1 MNHEY, CDR2 SMNVEV (reference sequence). This CDR3 spans 13 amino acids. CDR3 in DNA: TGTGCCAGCAGTTGGGGAGGGGGGTACGAGCAGTACTTC. This gives the protein CASSWGGGYEQYF.

This chain uses TRBV14 with TRBJ1-3; D unclear. Germline V CDR1 and CDR2: SGHDN, FVKESK. The germline V and J ends were trimmed by 6 bases and 0 bases, with 12 bases remaining between them. The CDR3 covers 15 residues. Written as DNA, the CDR3 is TGTGCCAGCAGGGAGGCCTATCACTCTGGAAACACCATATATTTT. Its translation is CASREAYHSGNTIYF.

A word on this clonotype: It is unclear where the CDR3 begins or ends on the DNA, so no DNA is shown, and the CDR3 is as TCRdb lists it. V is TRBV12-3 or TRBV12-4 and J is TRBJ2-3; TRBD2, the D gene given by the table, was not confirmed from the DNA. The CDR3 is 21 residues long, ends included. CDR3 region: CASSFYICSARSGAGRDTQYF.

The chain links TRBV27 to TRBJ2-2, with 7 bases matching TRBD1. CDR3 size: 14 residues. Germline loops: CDR1 MNHEY, CDR2 SMNVEV (reference sequence). J gave up 0 bases and V 10 bases, and 5 bases lay outside the gene matches. The CDR3 nucleotides read TGTGCCACCAAACAGGGGACGAACACCGGGGAGCTGTTTTTT. Translation gives CATKQGTNTGELFF.

This chain uses TRBV20-1 with TRBJ2-3; no clear D. This CDR3 spans 15 amino acids. From germline, CDR1 is DFQATT and CDR2 SNEGSKA (reference sequence). The V gene lost 0 bases and the J gene lost 0 bases, with 10 bases spanning the gap. The CDR3: CSARDRRSSTDTQYF. In nucleotides, the CDR3 is TGCAGTGCTAGAGATAGGCGGTCTAGCACAGATACGCAGTATTTT.

This clonotype occurred many times. This chain uses TRBV7-2 with TRBJ1-6; D not resolved. The CDR3 covers 16 residues. Deletions cut 6 bases from V and 5 bases from J, with 17 bases between. Germline CDR1 reads SGHTA; CDR2 reads FQGNSA. Here the CDR3 DNA reads TGTGCCAGCAGGCACACGGGAGGAGTCAATAATTCACCCCTCCACTTT. Amino acid sequence: CASRHTGGVNNSPLHF. Full variable domain (missing parts from reference TRBV7-2 and TRBJ1-6): GAGVSQSPSNKVTEKGKDVELRCDPISGHTALYWYRQSLGQGLEFLIYFQGNSAPDKSGLPSDRFSAERTGGSVSTLTIQRTQQEDSAVYLCASRHTGGVNNSPLHFGNGTRLTVT.

This clonotype was detected many times. The V and J genes are TRBV28 and TRBJ2-1, with 10 positions matching TRBD2. The CDR3 has 15 amino acids. Trimming cost V 6 bases and J 10 bases; bases outside gene matches: 12. CDR1 and CDR2 from the germline V gene are MDHEN and SYDVKM. The CDR3 region has the DNA TGTGCCAGCAGCCCAGCGGGAGGGGCGACGAGCGAGCAGTTCTTC. Residues: CASSPAGGATSEQFF. Full variable domain (rest looked up from reference TRBV28 and TRBJ2-1): DVKVTQSSRYLVKRTGEKVFLECVQDMDHENMFWYRQDPGLGLRLIYFSYDVKMKEKGDIPEGYSVSREKKERFSLILESASTNQTSMYLCASSPAGGATSEQFFGPGTRLTVL.

This clonotype occurred a few times. The chain carries TRBV3-1 and TRBJ1-1; no clear D gene. The CDR3 is made up of 15 amino acids. Trimming removed 4 bases from V and 5 bases from J, with 17 bases in between. Germline V gene data show CDR1 as LGHDT and CDR2 as YNNKEL (reference sequence). CDR3 bases: TGTGCCAGCAGCCGACTTAAGCGGGGAGGAACTGAAGCTTTCTTT. Amino acid sequence: CASSRLKRGGTEAFF. The whole variable domain, remainder taken from reference TRBV3-1 and TRBJ1-1, is DTAVSQTPKYLVTQMGNDKSIKCEQNLGHDTMYWYKQDSKKFLKIMFSYNNKELIINETVPNRFSPKSPDKAHLNLHINSLELGDSAVYFCASSRLKRGGTEAFFGQGTRLTVV.

CDR3 loop: CASSWDTGGQDQPQHF. CDR3 nucleotide sequence: TGTGCCAGCAGCTGGGATACAGGGGGCCAGGATCAGCCCCAGCATTTT. This rearrangement joins TRBV5-5 to TRBJ1-5; 9 bases line up with TRBD1. Germline values: CDR1 SGHKS, CDR2 YYEKEE (reference sequence). The CDR3 totals 16 residues. With 3 bases clipped from V and 5 bases from J, the junction kept 9 bases outside the gene matches.

This clonotype has ten or more counts. The chain recombines TRBV11-2 with TRBJ2-7, with a tentative D call TRBD1 (6 bases). The V gene's germline CDR1 is SGHAT and CDR2 FQNNGV. The V end was cut by 2 bases, the J end by 4 bases, with 15 bases between. This CDR3 is built from 15 residues. The CDR3 is CASSLLTGLNYEQYF. The CDR3 DNA sequence: TGTGCCAGCAGCTTATTGACAGGACTTAATTACGAGCAGTACTTC.

This clonotype was recorded many times. The rearrangement joins TRBV12-3 or TRBV12-4 to TRBJ2-5; D remains ambiguous. V lost 5 bases, J lost 0 bases, and 13 bases lay in between. The CDR3 sequence is 15 residues long. CDR3 protein: CASSHRSGYQETQYF. The CDR3 coding sequence is TGTGCCAGCAGTCATCGCTCTGGGTACCAAGAGACCCAGTACTTC.

This clonotype was detected many times. J is TRBJ2-7 and V is TRBV27; TRBD1 matches at 9 bases. The CDR3 totals 14 residues. Germline CDR1 and CDR2: MNHEY and SMNVEV (reference sequence). J was trimmed by 5 bases and V by 7 bases; bases with no gene match: 9. The CDR3, as DNA: TGTGCCAGCAACTCCGGGACAGGGCCCCACGAGCAGTACTTC. Translation: CASNSGTGPHEQYF.

The sample holds many counts of this clonotype. In nucleotides, the CDR3 is TGTGCCAGCAGCCAATGGGACAGCGCTGAAGCTTTCTTT. Protein product: CASSQWDSAEAFF. V is TRBV3-1 and J is TRBJ1-1, with TRBD1 matching 7 bases. Germline loops: CDR1 LGHDT, CDR2 YNNKEL (reference sequence). This CDR3 is 13 amino acids long. With V trimmed by 2 bases and J by 6 bases, 3 bases remained unmatched.

The chain carries TRBV27 and TRBJ1-3; no clear D gene. CDR3 length equals 15 residues. V was shortened by 4 bases and J by 4 bases, with 14 bases between the two germline ends. Germline V gives CDR1 MNHEY, CDR2 SMNVEV (reference sequence). The CDR3 nucleotides are TGTGCCAGCAGTTCCCAAACAGCGGTCGGAAACACCATATATTTT. It yields the protein CASSSQTAVGNTIYF.

A remark on this clonotype: A read error may account for a junction end that differs from germline. This chain joins TRBV5-4 and TRBJ2-5; the D gene is possibly TRBD2 (5 bases). The germline CDR1 and CDR2 sequences are SGHNT and YYREEE (reference sequence). This CDR3 contains 13 residues. The CDR3 here is CASSFVERRRFDF. The CDR3 nucleotides read TGTGCCAGCAGCTTCGTCGAGCGGAGGAGGTTCGACTTC.

The genes are TRBV20-1 and TRBJ1-4, with TRBD1 matching 8 bases. V lost 4 bases and J lost 12; bases outside the gene matches: 13. There are 14 residues in the CDR3. CDR1 is DFQATT, CDR2 SNEGSKA, per germline (reference sequence). CDR3 sequence: CSATDRARSGELFF. The CDR3 DNA reads as TGCAGTGCTACGGACAGGGCGAGAAGTGGGGAACTGTTTTTT.

This clonotype was seen repeatedly, ten times or more. The V gene is TRBV7-8, the J gene TRBJ2-1; D remains ambiguous. The CDR3 runs 17 residues. The germline V gene has CDR1 SGHVS and CDR2 FQNEAQ. V shed 0 bases and J shed 0 bases, with 12 bases lying between them. The CDR3 loop reads CASSLARTGSSYNEQFF. The CDR3 DNA is TGTGCCAGCAGCTTAGCGCGGACGGGTAGCTCCTACAATGAGCAGTTCTTC. The variable domain in full, with the rest retrieved from reference TRBV7-8 and TRBJ2-1, is GAGVSQSPRYKVAKRGQDVALRCDPISGHVSLFWYQQALGQGPEFLTYFQNEAQLDKSGLPSDRFFAERPEGSVSTLKIQRTQQEDSAVYLCASSLARTGSSYNEQFFGPGTRLTVL.

The table lists this clonotype with many counts. The rearrangement uses TRBV19 and TRBJ1-5; 7 nucleotides align to TRBD1. V was pared by 5 bases and J by 5 bases, with 12 bases of the junction left unmatched. The germline CDR1 and CDR2 sequences are LNHDA and SQIVND (reference sequence). This CDR3 has 16 residues. The CDR3 nucleotides read TGTGCCAGTAGTGCCTCCTCGGGACAGAGTTATCAGCCCCAGCATTTT. This gives the protein CASSASSGQSYQPQHF.

This clonotype has a count of ten or more. The gene calls are TRBV27 and TRBJ2-1, with a weak D call TRBD2 (5 bases). The V and J ends lost 6 bases and 5 bases respectively, with 14 bases between them. The V gene's germline CDR1 is MNHEY and CDR2 SMNVEV (reference sequence). This CDR3 is built from 14 residues. CDR3 protein: CASSFNVEDNEQFF. The CDR3 nucleotides are TGTGCCAGCAGCTTCAACGTGGAGGACAATGAGCAGTTCTTC.

This clonotype appeared many times. V gene TRBV7-2 combines with J gene TRBJ2-4; D unclear. Per the germline V gene, CDR1 is SGHTA and CDR2 is FQGNSA. There are 15 residues in the CDR3. The V and J ends lost 4 bases and 0 bases respectively, with 10 bases between them. The CDR3 DNA reads as TGTGCCAGCAGCTCCTTTAACTTAGCCAAAAACATTCAGTACTTC. The encoded protein is CASSSFNLAKNIQYF.

This clonotype was counted a few times. The CDR3 region is CASIGEFNEQFF. CDR3 nucleotides: TGTGCCAGTATAGGAGAGTTCAATGAGCAGTTCTTC. V gene TRBV19 combines with J gene TRBJ2-1; D unresolved. CDR3 size: 12 residues. The germline gives CDR1 LNHDA, CDR2 SQIVND (reference sequence). The germline V and J ends were trimmed by 7 bases and 6 bases, with 10 bases remaining between them.

This clonotype was detected many times. This sequence joins TRBV19 and TRBJ2-1; D is unclear. This CDR3 spans 17 amino acids. Germline V lookup: CDR1 LNHDA, CDR2 SQIVND (reference sequence). The V gene lost 1 base and the J gene lost 3 bases, with 16 bases spanning the gap. This CDR3 is CASSIGGGTNVYNEQFF. In DNA form, the CDR3 reads TGTGCCAGTAGTATAGGAGGCGGCACGAACGTCTACAATGAGCAGTTCTTC.

V usage is TRBV20-1 and J usage is TRBJ2-5, with 8 positions matching TRBD2. The CDR3 contains 14 residues. Trimming cost V 5 bases and J 1 base; bases outside gene matches: 6. Germline values: CDR1 DFQATT, CDR2 SNEGSKA (reference sequence). This chain's CDR3 is CSALTGGSQETQYF. For the CDR3, the DNA is TGCAGTGCTCTAACGGGAGGGAGCCAAGAGACCCAGTACTTC.

The CDR3 loop is CASSRDEGNQPQHF. CDR3 coding DNA: TGTGCCAGCAGCCGGGACGAGGGCAATCAGCCCCAGCATTTT. The chain links TRBV28 to TRBJ1-5, with D perhaps matching TRBD1 (5 bases). Germline CDR1 and CDR2: MDHEN and SYDVKM. Trimming cost V 6 bases and J 2 bases, with 11 bases left between them. This CDR3 region has 14 residues.

The CDR3 region is CASSPAGGTDTQYF. The CDR3, as DNA: TGTGCCAGCAGCCCGGCCGGCGGCACAGATACGCAGTATTTT. This chain connects TRBV7-3 to TRBJ2-3; D remains unclear. From germline, CDR1 is SGHTA and CDR2 FQGTGA. Deletions cut 5 bases from V and 1 base from J, with 10 bases between. The CDR3 is 14 amino acids.

V usage is TRBV5-1 and J usage is TRBJ2-7, with TRBD1 matching over 10 bases. Germline CDR1 is SGHRS and CDR2 is YFSETQ. The trim removed 6 bases at V and 6 bases at J, leaving 9 bases unmatched. This CDR3 region has 14 residues. In DNA, the CDR3 is TGCGCCAGCAATTGGGGGACAGGGGAGGTCGAGCAGTACTTC. Encoded protein: CASNWGTGEVEQYF.

At least ten counts were recorded for this clonotype. The rearrangement uses TRBV12-3 or TRBV12-4 and TRBJ2-4; 14 positions match TRBD2. The CDR3 totals 20 residues. V was clipped by 6 bases and J by 3 bases; unmatched bases: 16. The CDR3 DNA reads as TGTGCCAGCAGACAAAAGGGACTAGCGGGAGTAGTGAGCAGCAAAAACATTCAGTACTTC. It encodes CASRQKGLAGVVSSKNIQYF.